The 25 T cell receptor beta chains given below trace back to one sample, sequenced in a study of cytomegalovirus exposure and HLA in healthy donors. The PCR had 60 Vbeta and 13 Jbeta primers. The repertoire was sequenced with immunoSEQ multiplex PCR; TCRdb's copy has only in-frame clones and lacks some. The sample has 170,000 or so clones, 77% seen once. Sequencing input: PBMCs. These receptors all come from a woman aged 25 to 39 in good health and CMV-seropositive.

CDR3 loop: CASSPPSGGGENEQYF. The CDR3 DNA reads TGTGCCAGCTCACCACCTTCTGGGGGAGGGGAGAACGAGCAGTACTTC. This chain connects TRBV18 to TRBJ2-7; the match to TRBD2 covers 7 bases. This CDR3 has 16 amino acids. Germline CDR1 KGHSH, CDR2 LQKENI. J lost 5 bases, V lost 0 bases, and 10 bases had no gene match. Using reference TRBV18 and TRBJ2-7 for the parts outside the CDR3, the full variable domain is NAGVMQNPRHLVRRRGQEARLRCSPMKGHSHVYWYRQLPEEGLKFMVYLQKENIIDESGMPKERFSAEFPKEGPSILRIQQVVRGDSAAYFCASSPPSGGGENEQYFGPGTRLTVT.

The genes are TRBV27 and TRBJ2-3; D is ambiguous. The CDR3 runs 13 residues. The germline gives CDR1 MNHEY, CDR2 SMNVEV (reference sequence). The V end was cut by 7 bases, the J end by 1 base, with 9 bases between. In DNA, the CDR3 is TGTGCCAGCAAGGTTCAGGGCACAGATACGCAGTATTTT. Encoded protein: CASKVQGTDTQYF.

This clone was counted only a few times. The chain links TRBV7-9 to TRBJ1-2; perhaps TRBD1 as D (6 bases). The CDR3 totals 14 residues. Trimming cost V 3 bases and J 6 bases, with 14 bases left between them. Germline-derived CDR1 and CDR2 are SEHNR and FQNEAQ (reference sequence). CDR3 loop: CASSLIPGADGYTF. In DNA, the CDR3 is TGTGCCAGCAGCTTGATTCCAGGGGCGGATGGCTACACCTTC. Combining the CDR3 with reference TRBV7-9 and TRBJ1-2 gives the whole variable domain DTGVSQNPRHKITKRGQNVTFRCDPISEHNRLYWYRQTLGQGPEFLTYFQNEAQLEKSRLLSDRFSAERPKGSFSTLEIQRTEQGDSAMYLCASSLIPGADGYTFGSGTRLTVV.

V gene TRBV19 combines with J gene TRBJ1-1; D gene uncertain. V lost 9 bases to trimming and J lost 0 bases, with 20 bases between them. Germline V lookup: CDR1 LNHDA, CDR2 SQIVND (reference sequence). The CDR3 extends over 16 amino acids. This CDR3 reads CASKSSGSLLNTEAFF. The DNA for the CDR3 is TGTGCCAGCAAGTCTTCGGGGTCTCTGCTGAACACTGAAGCTTTCTTT.

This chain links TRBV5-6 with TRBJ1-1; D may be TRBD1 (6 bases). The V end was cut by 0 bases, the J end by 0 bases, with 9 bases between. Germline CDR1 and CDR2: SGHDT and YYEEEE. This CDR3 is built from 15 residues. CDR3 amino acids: CASSLDREMNTEAFF. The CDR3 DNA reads TGTGCCAGCAGCTTGGACAGGGAAATGAACACTGAAGCTTTCTTT.

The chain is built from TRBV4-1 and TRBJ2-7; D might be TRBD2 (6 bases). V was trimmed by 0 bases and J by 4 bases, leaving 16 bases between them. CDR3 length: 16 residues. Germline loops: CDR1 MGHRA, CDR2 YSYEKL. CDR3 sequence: CASSQDPFRERYEQYF. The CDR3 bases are TGCGCCAGCAGCCAAGATCCGTTCCGGGAGCGGTACGAGCAGTACTTC.

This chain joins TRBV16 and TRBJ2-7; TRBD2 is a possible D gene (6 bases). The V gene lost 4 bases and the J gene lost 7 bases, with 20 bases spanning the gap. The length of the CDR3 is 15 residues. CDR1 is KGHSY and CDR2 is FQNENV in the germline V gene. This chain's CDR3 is CASSPEGRGGKEQYF. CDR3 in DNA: TGTGCCAGCAGCCCGGAGGGGCGCGGTGGAAAGGAGCAGTACTTC.

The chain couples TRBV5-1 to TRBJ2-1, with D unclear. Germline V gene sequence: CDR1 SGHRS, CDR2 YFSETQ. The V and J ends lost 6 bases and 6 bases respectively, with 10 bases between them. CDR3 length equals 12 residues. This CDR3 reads CASTSVRNEQFF. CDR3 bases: TGCGCCAGCACTTCAGTTCGCAATGAGCAGTTCTTC.

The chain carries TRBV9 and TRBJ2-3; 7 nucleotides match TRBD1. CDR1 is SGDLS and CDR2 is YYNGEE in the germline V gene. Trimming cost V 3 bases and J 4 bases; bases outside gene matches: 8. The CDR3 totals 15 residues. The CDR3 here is CASSAPGGLADTQYF. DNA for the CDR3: TGTGCCAGCAGCGCCCCAGGGGGATTGGCAGATACGCAGTATTTT.

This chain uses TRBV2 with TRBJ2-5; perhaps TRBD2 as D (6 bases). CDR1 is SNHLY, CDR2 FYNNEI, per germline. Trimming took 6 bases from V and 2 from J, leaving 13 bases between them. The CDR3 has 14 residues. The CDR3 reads CASSLFGGQETQYF. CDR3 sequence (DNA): TGTGCCAGCAGCCTCTTTGGGGGGCAAGAGACCCAGTACTTC.

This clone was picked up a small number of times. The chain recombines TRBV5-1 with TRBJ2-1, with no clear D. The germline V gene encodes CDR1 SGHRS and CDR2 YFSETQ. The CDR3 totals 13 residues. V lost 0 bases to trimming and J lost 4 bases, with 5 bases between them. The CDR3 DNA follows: TGCGCCAGCAGCTTGGTCGGGTACAATGAGCAGTTCTTC. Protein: CASSLVGYNEQFF.

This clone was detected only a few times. The DNA of the CDR3 is TGTGCCAGCAGTTTTCAGGGCGCCGTAACTGAAGCTTTCTTT. Translating gives CASSFQGAVTEAFF. The chain is built from TRBV28 and TRBJ1-1; possibly TRBD1 for D (5 bases). The V end lost 3 bases, the J end lost 5 bases, and 13 bases lay between the germline ends. There are 14 residues in the CDR3. CDR1 and CDR2 from the germline V gene are MDHEN and SYDVKM.

The CDR3 bases are TGTGCCAGCTCGACAGGGGAAGGCTACACCTTC. It yields the protein CASSTGEGYTF. The chain is built from TRBV6-6 and TRBJ1-2, with 8 bases identical to TRBD1. The germline gives CDR1 MNHNY, CDR2 SVGAGI (reference sequence). The CDR3 has 11 amino acids. With V trimmed by 8 bases and J by 8 bases, 4 bases remained unmatched.

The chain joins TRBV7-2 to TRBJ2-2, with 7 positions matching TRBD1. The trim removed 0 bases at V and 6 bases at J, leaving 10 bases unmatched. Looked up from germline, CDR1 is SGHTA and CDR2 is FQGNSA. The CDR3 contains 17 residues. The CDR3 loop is CASSLALRTGNPGELFF. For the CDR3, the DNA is TGTGCCAGCAGCTTAGCGCTTAGGACAGGCAACCCCGGGGAGCTGTTTTTT.

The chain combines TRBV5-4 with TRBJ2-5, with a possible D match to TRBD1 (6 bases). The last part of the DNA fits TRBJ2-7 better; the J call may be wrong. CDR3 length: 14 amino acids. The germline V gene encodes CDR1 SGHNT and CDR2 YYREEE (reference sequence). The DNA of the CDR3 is TGTGCCAGCAGTTTTGAACAGGGAGAGTACGAGCAGTACTTC. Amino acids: CASSFEQGEYEQYF.

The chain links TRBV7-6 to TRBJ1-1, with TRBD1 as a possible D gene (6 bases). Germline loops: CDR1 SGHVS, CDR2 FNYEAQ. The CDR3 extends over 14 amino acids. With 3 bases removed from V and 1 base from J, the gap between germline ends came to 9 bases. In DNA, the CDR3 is TGTGCCAGCAGCTTGATACAGGGGAACACTGAAGCTTTCTTT. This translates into CASSLIQGNTEAFF.

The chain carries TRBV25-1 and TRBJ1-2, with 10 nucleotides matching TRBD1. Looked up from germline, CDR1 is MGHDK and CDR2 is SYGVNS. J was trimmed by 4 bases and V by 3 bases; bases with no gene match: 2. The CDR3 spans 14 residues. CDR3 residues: CASSEGQGTYGYTF. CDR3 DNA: TGTGCCAGCAGTGAGGGACAGGGGACCTATGGCTACACCTTC.

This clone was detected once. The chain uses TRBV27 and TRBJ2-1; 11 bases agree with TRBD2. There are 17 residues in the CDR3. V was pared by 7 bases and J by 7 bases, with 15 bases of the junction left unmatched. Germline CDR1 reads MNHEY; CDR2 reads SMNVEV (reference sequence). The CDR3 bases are TGTGCCAGCACCCGGCCCACTAGCGGGGGAGGGGGGAATGAGCAGTTCTTC. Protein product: CASTRPTSGGGGNEQFF.

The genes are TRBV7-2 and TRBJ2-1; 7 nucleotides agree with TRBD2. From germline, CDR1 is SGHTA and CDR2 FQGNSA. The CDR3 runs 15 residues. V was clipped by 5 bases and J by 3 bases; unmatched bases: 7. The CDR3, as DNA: TGTGCCAGCAGCCCCTGGCGGGAGAGCTACAATGAGCAGTTCTTC. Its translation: CASSPWRESYNEQFF.

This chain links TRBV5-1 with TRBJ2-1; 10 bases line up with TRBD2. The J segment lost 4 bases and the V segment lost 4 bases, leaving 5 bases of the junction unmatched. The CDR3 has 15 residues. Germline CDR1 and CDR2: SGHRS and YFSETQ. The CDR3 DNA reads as TGCGCCAGCAGCCGTACTAGCGGGACTTACAATGAGCAGTTCTTC. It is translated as CASSRTSGTYNEQFF.

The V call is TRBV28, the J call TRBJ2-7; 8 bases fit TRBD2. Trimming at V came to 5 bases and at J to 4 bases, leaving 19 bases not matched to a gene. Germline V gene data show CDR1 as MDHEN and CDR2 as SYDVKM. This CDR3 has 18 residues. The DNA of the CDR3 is TGTGCCAGCAGTCGTCGGGGGGGTTGGGGGGAAAGTCTATACGAGCAGTACTTC. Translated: CASSRRGGWGESLYEQYF. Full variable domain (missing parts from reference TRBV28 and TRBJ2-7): DVKVTQSSRYLVKRTGEKVFLECVQDMDHENMFWYRQDPGLGLRLIYFSYDVKMKEKGDIPEGYSVSREKKERFSLILESASTNQTSMYLCASSRRGGWGESLYEQYFGPGTRLTVT.

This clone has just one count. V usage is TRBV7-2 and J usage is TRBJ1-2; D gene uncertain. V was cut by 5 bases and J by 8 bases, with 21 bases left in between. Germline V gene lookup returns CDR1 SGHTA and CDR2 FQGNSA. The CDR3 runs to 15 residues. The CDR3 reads CASSEEWALAGGYTF. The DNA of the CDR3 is TGTGCCAGCAGCGAAGAATGGGCCCTCGCGGGCGGCTACACCTTC.

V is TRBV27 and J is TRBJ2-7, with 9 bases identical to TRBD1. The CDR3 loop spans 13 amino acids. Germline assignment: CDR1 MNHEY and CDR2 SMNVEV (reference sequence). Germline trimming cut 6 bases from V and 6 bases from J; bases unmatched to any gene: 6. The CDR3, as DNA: TGTGCCAGCAGCCGGGACAGGGAGGGCGAGCAGTACTTC. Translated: CASSRDREGEQYF.

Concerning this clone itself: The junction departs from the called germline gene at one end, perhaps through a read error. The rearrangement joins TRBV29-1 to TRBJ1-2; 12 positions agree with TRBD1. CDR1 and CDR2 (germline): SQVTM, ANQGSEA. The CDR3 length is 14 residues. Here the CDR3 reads CSVEGTGGMQGYTF. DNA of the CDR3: TGCAGCGTCGAAGGGACAGGGGGCATGCAAGGCTACACCTTC.

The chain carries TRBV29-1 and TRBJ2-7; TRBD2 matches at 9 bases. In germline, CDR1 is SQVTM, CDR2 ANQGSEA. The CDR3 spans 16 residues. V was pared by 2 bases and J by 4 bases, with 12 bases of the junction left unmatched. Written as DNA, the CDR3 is TGCAGCGTTGAACTACTACCCCCGGGACTAGCTTACGAGCAGTACTTC. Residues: CSVELLPPGLAYEQYF.